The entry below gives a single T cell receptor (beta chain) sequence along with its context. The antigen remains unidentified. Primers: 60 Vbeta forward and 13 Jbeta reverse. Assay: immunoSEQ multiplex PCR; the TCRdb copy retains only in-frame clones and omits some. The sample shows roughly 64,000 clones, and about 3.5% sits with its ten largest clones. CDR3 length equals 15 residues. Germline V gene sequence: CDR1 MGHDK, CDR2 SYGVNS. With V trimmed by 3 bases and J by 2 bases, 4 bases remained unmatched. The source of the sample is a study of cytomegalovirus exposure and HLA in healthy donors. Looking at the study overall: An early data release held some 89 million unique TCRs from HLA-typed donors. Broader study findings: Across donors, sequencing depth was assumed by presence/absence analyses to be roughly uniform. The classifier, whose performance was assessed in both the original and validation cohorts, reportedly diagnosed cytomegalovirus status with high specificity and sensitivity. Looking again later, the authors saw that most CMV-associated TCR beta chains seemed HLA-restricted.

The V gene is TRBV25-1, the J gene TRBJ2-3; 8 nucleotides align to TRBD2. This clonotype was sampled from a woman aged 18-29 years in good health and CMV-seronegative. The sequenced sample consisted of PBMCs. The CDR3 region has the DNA TGTGCCAGCAGTGAGGCGGGGGGCCACACAGATACGCAGTATTTT. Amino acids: CASSEAGGHTDTQYF.